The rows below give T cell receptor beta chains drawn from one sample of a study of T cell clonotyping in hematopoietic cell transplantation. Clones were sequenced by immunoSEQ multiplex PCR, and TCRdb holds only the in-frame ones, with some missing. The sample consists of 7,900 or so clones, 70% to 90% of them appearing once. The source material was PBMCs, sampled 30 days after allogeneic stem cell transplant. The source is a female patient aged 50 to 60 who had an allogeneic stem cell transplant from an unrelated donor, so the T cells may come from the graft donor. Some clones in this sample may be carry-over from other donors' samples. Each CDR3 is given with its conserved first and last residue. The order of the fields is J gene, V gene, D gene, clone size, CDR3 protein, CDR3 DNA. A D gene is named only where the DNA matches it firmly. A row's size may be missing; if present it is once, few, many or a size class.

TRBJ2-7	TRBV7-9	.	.	CASSLEYFYEQYF	TGTGCCAGCAGCTTAGAATATTTCTACGAGCAGTACTTC
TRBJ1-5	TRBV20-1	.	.	CSAGTNQPQHF	TGCAGTGCTGGAACAAATCAGCCCCAGCATTTT
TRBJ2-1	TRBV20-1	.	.	CSADMAVEQFF	TGCAGTGCTGACATGGCGGTTGAGCAGTTCTTC
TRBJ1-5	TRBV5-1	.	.	CASSLRGAQPQHF	TGCGCCAGCAGCTTAAGGGGTGCTCAGCCCCAGCATTTT
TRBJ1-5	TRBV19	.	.	CASSMRGSGNQPQHF	TGTGCCAGTAGTATGAGGGGGTCGGGCAATCAGCCCCAGCATTTT
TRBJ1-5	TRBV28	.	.	CASSVIQGSNQPQHF	TGTGCCAGCAGCGTTATCCAGGGTAGCAATCAGCCCCAGCATTTT
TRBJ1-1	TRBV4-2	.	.	CASSQDLGNTEAFF	TGTGCCAGCAGCCAAGATCTGGGGAACACTGAAGCTTTCTTT
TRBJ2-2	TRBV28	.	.	CASTREGATNTGELFF	TGTGCCAGCACTCGGGAGGGGGCCACGAACACCGGGGAGCTGTTTTTT
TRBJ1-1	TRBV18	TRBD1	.	CASSPPSQGPTEAFF	TGTGCCAGCTCACCACCGTCACAGGGGCCCACTGAAGCTTTCTTT
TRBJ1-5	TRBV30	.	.	CAWSEDNNQPQHF	TGTGCCTGGAGTGAGGACAACAATCAGCCCCAGCATTTT
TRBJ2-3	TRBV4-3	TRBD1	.	CASSLTGGTDTQYF	TGCGCCAGCAGCCTGACAGGGGGCACAGATACGCAGTATTTT
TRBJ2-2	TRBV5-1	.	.	CASTRLGSAGELFF	TGCGCCAGCACCCGACTAGGTAGCGCCGGGGAGCTGTTTTTT
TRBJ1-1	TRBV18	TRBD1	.	CASSPTGGDTEAFF	TGTGCCAGCTCACCAACAGGGGGTGACACTGAAGCTTTCTTT
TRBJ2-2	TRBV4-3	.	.	CASSQDRNGAGELFF	TGCGCCAGCAGCCAAGATCGAAACGGCGCCGGGGAGCTGTTTTTT
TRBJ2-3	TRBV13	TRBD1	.	CASRSTGTGAIDTQYF	TGTGCCAGCAGGTCTACCGGGACAGGGGCAATAGATACGCAGTATTTT
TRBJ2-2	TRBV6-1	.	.	CASSDPRGTGELFF	TGTGCCAGCAGTGACCCTAGGGGGACCGGGGAGCTGTTTTTT
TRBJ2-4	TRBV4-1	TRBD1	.	CASSQLQRRDREENIQYF	TGCGCCAGCAGCCAGCTCCAAAGGCGGGACAGGGAAGAAAACATTCAGTACTTC
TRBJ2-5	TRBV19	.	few	CASSIDRGRRETQYF	TGTGCCAGTAGTATAGATCGGGGGAGGCGAGAGACCCAGTACTTC
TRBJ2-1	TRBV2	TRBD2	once	CASSEERGGGKNEQFF	TGTGCCAGCAGTGAAGAGCGCGGGGGGGGTAAAAATGAGCAGTTCTTC
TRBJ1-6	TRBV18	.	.	CASSPATALYNSPLHF	TGTGCCAGCTCACCAGCGACAGCGCTCTATAATTCACCCCTCCACTTT
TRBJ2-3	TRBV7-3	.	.	CASSLRGIIDTQYF	TGTGCCAGCAGCTTAAGGGGCATCATAGATACGCAGTATTTT
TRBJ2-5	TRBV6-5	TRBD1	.	CASSYSSRQGAGTQYF	TGTGCCAGCAGTTACTCTTCCAGACAGGGGGCTGGGACCCAGTACTTC
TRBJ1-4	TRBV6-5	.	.	CASRGTPRSEKLFF	TGTGCCAGCAGGGGAACACCACGGTCGGAAAAACTGTTTTTT
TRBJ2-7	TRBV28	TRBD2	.	CASSLVLAGRFQVDEQYF	TGTGCCAGCAGTTTAGTCCTAGCGGGAAGGTTTCAGGTCGACGAGCAGTACTTC